These 14 T cell receptor beta chains came from one sample sequenced in a study of siplizumab effects on memory and regulatory T cells. Sequencing was performed with immunoSEQ multiplex PCR; in TCRdb, only in-frame clones are kept and a portion is missing. The profile shows roughly 93,000 clones, around 94% of them singletons. The sequenced material came from non-Treg CD4+ T cells sorted from blood. These receptors originate from a human donor in good health.

The chain couples TRBV28 to TRBJ2-2, with TRBD2 matching over 10 bases. CDR1 and CDR2 (germline): MDHEN, SYDVKM. This CDR3 spans 17 amino acids. V dropped 4 bases and J dropped 3; count of bases not matched to a gene: 8. For the CDR3, the DNA is TGTGCCAGCAGTTCGTCTAGCGGGAGACGTTACACCGGGGAGCTGTTTTTT. Protein product: CASSSSSGRRYTGELFF.

The V gene is TRBV20-1, the J gene TRBJ2-7; unclear D gene. Germline V lookup: CDR1 DFQATT, CDR2 SNEGSKA (reference sequence). This CDR3 is built from 11 residues. The V end was cut by 6 bases, the J end by 6 bases, with 12 bases between. The CDR3 sequence is CSATYGSEQYF. The CDR3 DNA reads TGCAGTGCCACGTACGGGTCCGAGCAGTACTTC.

This clone is a singleton in its sample. This chain uses TRBV18 with TRBJ2-3; TRBD1 is a possible D gene (5 bases). V was clipped by 2 bases and J by 0 bases, with 15 bases between them. Per the germline V gene, CDR1 is KGHSH and CDR2 is LQKENI. This CDR3 has 17 residues. The CDR3 loop reads CASSPRSSGISTDTQYF. CDR3 DNA sequence: TGTGCCAGCTCACCAAGATCTTCAGGGATTAGCACAGATACGCAGTATTTT.

V gene TRBV7-9 combines with J gene TRBJ2-3; D is uncertain. With 0 bases removed from V and 0 bases from J, the gap between germline ends came to 10 bases. CDR3 size: 16 residues. CDR1 is SEHNR and CDR2 is FQNEAQ in the germline V gene (reference sequence). The CDR3: CASSLALAPSTDTQYF. For the CDR3, the DNA is TGTGCCAGCAGCTTAGCACTCGCACCTAGCACAGATACGCAGTATTTT.

The rearrangement joins TRBV7-3 to TRBJ2-3, with 12 bases aligning to TRBD2. V lost 1 base and J lost 3; bases outside the gene matches: 17. Looked up from germline, CDR1 is SGHTA and CDR2 is FQGTGA. The CDR3 covers 21 residues. In nucleotides, the CDR3 is TGTGCCAGCAGCTTAAGAGGACTAGCGGGAACATCTCAAACCCCAACAGATACGCAGTATTTT. Protein product: CASSLRGLAGTSQTPTDTQYF. Based on the CDR3 plus reference TRBV7-3 and TRBJ2-3, the full variable domain is GAGVSQTPSNKVTEKGKYVELRCDPISGHTALYWYRQSLGQGPEFLIYFQGTGAADDSGLPNDRFFAVRPEGSVSTLKIQRTERGDSAVYLCASSLRGLAGTSQTPTDTQYFGPGTRLTVL.

A single count supports this clone. The chain employs TRBV9 and TRBJ2-2; D is unclear. Trimming took off 0 bases at V and 4 bases at J, with 7 bases between the two ends. CDR1 is SGDLS and CDR2 is YYNGEE in the germline V gene. The CDR3 runs 14 residues. CDR3: CASSVDRGTGELFF. For the CDR3, the DNA is TGTGCCAGCAGCGTAGACAGAGGCACCGGGGAGCTGTTTTTT.

This sequence joins TRBV18 and TRBJ2-1, with D unresolved. The CDR3 is 15 residues long. Between the trimmed V and J ends, which lost 3 bases and 0 bases, there was a span of 9 bases. Germline V gene lookup returns CDR1 KGHSH and CDR2 LQKENI. The CDR3 loop is CASSPIWSSYNEQFF. CDR3 nucleotide sequence: TGTGCCAGCTCACCGATCTGGAGCTCCTACAATGAGCAGTTCTTC.

The chain joins TRBV28 to TRBJ1-2; D is ambiguous. Germline CDR1 and CDR2: MDHEN and SYDVKM. The CDR3 extends over 14 amino acids. V was trimmed by 3 bases and J by 4 bases, leaving 12 bases between them. The CDR3 region is CASSLGGIGYGYTF. CDR3 DNA sequence: TGTGCCAGCAGTTTGGGAGGGATCGGCTATGGCTACACCTTC.

The rearrangement uses TRBV2 and TRBJ2-7, with D hard to call. The ends were cut back, 5 bases at V and 3 bases at J, with 14 bases in the middle. The CDR3 runs 14 residues. Germline-derived CDR1 and CDR2 are SNHLY and FYNNEI. The chain's CDR3 is CASSPSPEIYEQYF. In nucleotides, the CDR3 is TGTGCCAGCAGTCCCTCCCCAGAAATCTACGAGCAGTACTTC.

Notes on this clone: Additional DNA sequences in this sample encode the identical CDR3. V usage is TRBV6-5 and J usage is TRBJ2-1; perhaps TRBD1 as D (6 bases). Germline V gene sequence: CDR1 MNHEY, CDR2 SVGAGI. The CDR3 length is 14 residues. V lost 3 bases and J lost 5, with 11 bases in between. In DNA, the CDR3 is TGTGCCAGCAGTTATACCGGACAGCACAATGAGCAGTTCTTC. It encodes CASSYTGQHNEQFF.

The V gene is TRBV5-4, the J gene TRBJ2-3; 9 bases are shared with TRBD2. Trimming removed 3 bases from V and 8 bases from J; junction bases left unmatched: 16. The CDR3 covers 17 residues. In germline, CDR1 is SGHNT, CDR2 YYREEE (reference sequence). CDR3 amino acids: CASSSPIAGVASGTQYF. The DNA for the CDR3 is TGTGCCAGCAGCTCACCTATAGCGGGAGTCGCGAGCGGTACGCAGTATTTT.

This chain uses TRBV11-2 with TRBJ2-2; no clear D. The CDR3 runs to 18 residues. The V end was cut by 0 bases, the J end by 1 base, with 15 bases between. Germline V lookup: CDR1 SGHAT, CDR2 FQNNGV. The CDR3 is CASSLEGFPGENTGELFF. In DNA, the CDR3 is TGTGCCAGCAGCTTAGAGGGCTTCCCGGGCGAGAACACCGGGGAGCTGTTTTTT.

This clone was seen only once. J is TRBJ2-3 and V is TRBV7-6; the D is unclear. Trimming left V 5 bases short and J 4 bases short, with 16 bases between. The CDR3 sequence is 15 residues long. Germline V gene data show CDR1 as SGHVS and CDR2 as FNYEAQ. CDR3 nucleotides: TGTGCCAGCAGCCCCTCCGCCAGTAGAGCAGATACGCAGTATTTT. Translated: CASSPSASRADTQYF.

This chain links TRBV5-1 with TRBJ2-2; a possible D gene is TRBD1 (5 bases). The CDR3 contains 13 residues. Between the trimmed V and J ends, which lost 9 bases and 1 base, there was a span of 10 bases. CDR1 SGHRS and CDR2 YFSETQ come from the germline V gene. For the CDR3, the DNA is TGCGCCACCCAGACAGTGAACACCGGGGAGCTGTTTTTT. Protein: CATQTVNTGELFF.